This T cell receptor (beta chain) was found in a study of human T cells and chemical hapten exposure. This CDR3 spans 16 amino acids. Germline CDR1 is MGHRA and CDR2 is YSYEKL. MiXCR, applied by TCRdb to the RACE reads, yields one record per CDR3 protein. The data hold roughly 90,000 distinct CDR3 sequences, with around 9.5% observed a single time. Concerning this clonotype itself: Germline and junction disagree at one end, which may indicate a read error.

Time point: pre-sensitization, week 0. The sample's treatment: therapeutic diphenylcyclopropenone sensitization with weekly scalp DPC. The donor pool consisted of alopecia patients aged 18 to 70 years, considered suitable for DPC. This receptor was identified in a woman between 35 and 50 years old with alopecia areata. Some clones in this sample may be carry-over from other donors' samples. The specimen comprised whole blood, sampled in connection with sensitization to the hapten diphenylcyclopropenone (DPC). The chain joins TRBV4-1 to TRBJ1-5, with D possibly being TRBD1 (5 bases). The CDR3 protein is CASSQDLDSPRTPPDF. For the CDR3, the DNA is TGCGCCAGCAGCCAAGATCTCGACAGCCCGAGGACGCCCCCGGATTTT.